This T cell receptor beta chain emerged from a study of technical replicates of blood from a few donors. Sequencing was performed with immunoSEQ multiplex PCR; in TCRdb, only in-frame clones are kept and a portion is missing. The sample contains approximately 81,000 clones, around 95% of which appear only once. The CDR3 is made up of 14 amino acids. CDR1 SGHDT and CDR2 YYEEEE come from the germline V gene. V shed 0 bases and J shed 8 bases, with 14 bases lying between them. The source material was T cells isolated from PBMCs. This receptor was taken from a human donor in good health. The chain is built from TRBV5-6 and TRBJ1-2, with D uncertain. The CDR3 reads CASSLVRGSSGYTF. CDR3 bases: TGTGCCAGCAGCTTGGTAAGAGGGAGTTCGGGCTACACCTTC. Variable domain in full (rest from reference TRBV5-6 and TRBJ1-2): DAGVTQSPTHLIKTRGQQVTLRCSPKSGHDTVSWYQQALGQGPQFIFQYYEEEERQRGNFPDRFSGHQFPNYSSELNVNALLLGDSALYLCASSLVRGSSGYTFGSGTRLTVV.